This T cell receptor (beta chain) was retrieved from a study of human versus mouse CDR3 diversity and MHC coevolution. Study-level background: Each sample yielded 0.6 x 10^7 to 1.6 x 10^7 valid reads.

The assay was immunoSEQ multiplex PCR, and TCRdb's table has in-frame clones only and misses some. Among roughly 80,000 clones listed, roughly 92% were seen once. On this clone itself: Its antigen remains unidentified.

This CDR3 is built from 16 residues. The germline CDR1 and CDR2 sequences are KGHSH and LQKENI. Losses at the gene ends were 0 bases for V and 4 bases for J; bases not matched to a gene: 6. Findings of the study overall: iCHAO1 estimated the human TCR beta repertoire at about 1.5 million clonotypes. In humans, T-cell selection involved 5 or 6 MHC II alleles.

The receptor's source is a person between 25 and 70 years old in good health. Sequencing used naive CD4+ T cells from blood. Subset reported: CD45RO-negative CD62L-positive naive CD4 T cells. This chain uses TRBV18 with TRBJ2-1; TRBD2 aligns across 7 bases. The CDR3 sequence is CASSPPQGRVYNEQFF. The CDR3 nucleotides are TGTGCCAGCTCACCACCACAAGGGAGGGTTTACAATGAGCAGTTCTTC.